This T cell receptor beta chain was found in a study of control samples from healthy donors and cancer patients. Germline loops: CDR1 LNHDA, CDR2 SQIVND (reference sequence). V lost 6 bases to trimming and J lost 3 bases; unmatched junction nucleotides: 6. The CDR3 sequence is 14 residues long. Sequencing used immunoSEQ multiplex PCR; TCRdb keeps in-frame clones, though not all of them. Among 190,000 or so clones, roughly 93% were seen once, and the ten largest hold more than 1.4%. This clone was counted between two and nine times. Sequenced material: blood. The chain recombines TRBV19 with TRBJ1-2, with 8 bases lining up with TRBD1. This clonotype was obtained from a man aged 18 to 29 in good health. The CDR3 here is CASSHRGRDYGYTF. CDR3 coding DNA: TGTGCCAGTAGCCACAGGGGGAGAGACTATGGCTACACCTTC.